This record covers a single T cell receptor (beta chain). Its antigen is as yet unknown. The entry originates in a study of T cell repertoires in cytomegalovirus infection. TCRdb re-derived calls from the reads in MiXCR, one entry per CDR3 protein. The sample lists hundreds of thousands of distinct CDR3 sequences, about 44% occurring once. Germline V gene lookup returns CDR1 SGHTA and CDR2 FQGNSA. CDR3 length: 14 amino acids. Trimming cost V 7 bases and J 4 bases; bases outside gene matches: 6. This TCR was recovered from a human donor in good health (CMV status not recorded). Some clones in this sample may be carry-over from other donors' samples. The chain recombines TRBV7-2 with TRBJ2-7; 11 positions agree with TRBD2. The material was cultured PBMCs, obtained from culture after CMV antigen stimulation. CDR3 nucleotide sequence: TGTGCCAGCACCCGGACTAGCGGGTGGTACGAGCAGTACTTC. Its translation: CASTRTSGWYEQYF.